This passage covers 17 T cell receptor beta chains from one sample sequenced in a study of cytomegalovirus exposure and HLA in healthy donors (TCRdb year 2017). Libraries came from the immunoSEQ multiplex PCR assay. Entries here come from immuneACCESS through TCRdb and include only in-frame sequences with V and J called. Some clones fail to appear in such tables; in the studies checked, an unresolved V gene covers under half of the shortfall, and the cause of the remainder is unknown. The sample has about 120,000 clones on record, roughly 89% of them singletons. The top ten hold roughly 1.2% of the sample. The specimen sequenced was PBMCs. These receptors came from a young woman in good health and CMV-seronegative.

The chain uses TRBV6-6 and TRBJ2-7, with a possible D match to TRBD2 (6 bases). The V end lost 8 bases, the J end lost 3 bases, and 11 bases lay between the germline ends. The CDR3 extends over 12 amino acids. Germline CDR1 reads MNHNY; CDR2 reads SVGAGI (reference sequence). CDR3 sequence: CASGGMYYEQYF. CDR3 DNA: TGTGCCAGCGGGGGGATGTACTACGAGCAGTACTTC.

The rearrangement links TRBV28 to TRBJ1-5; maybe TRBD1 (6 bases). Germline CDR1 and CDR2: MDHEN and SYDVKM. The CDR3 extends over 14 amino acids. The germline V and J ends were trimmed by 6 bases and 8 bases, with 17 bases remaining between them. CDR3 nucleotide sequence: TGTGCCAGCAGCCTGGGACAATTTCGGGAGCCCCAGCATTTT. Its translation is CASSLGQFREPQHF.

The chain recombines TRBV27 with TRBJ2-6, with D uncertain. This CDR3 contains 14 residues. Germline V gene sequence: CDR1 MNHEY, CDR2 SMNVEV (reference sequence). Deletions cut 4 bases from V and 0 bases from J, with 4 bases between. Written as DNA, the CDR3 is TGTGCCAGCAGTTCTAACTCTGGGGCCAACGTCCTGACTTTC. Translating it yields CASSSNSGANVLTF.

The J gene is TRBJ1-2, the V gene TRBV9; D is possibly TRBD1 (5 bases). V was cut by 6 bases and J by 2 bases, with 17 bases left in between. CDR1 and CDR2 (germline): SGDLS, YYNGEE. This CDR3 region has 15 residues. The CDR3: CASTPGGLGNYGYTF. CDR3 DNA: TGTGCCAGCACCCCCGGGGGTCTGGGGAACTATGGCTACACCTTC.

V is TRBV7-9 and J is TRBJ2-5; D is ambiguous. Trimming stripped 5 bases from V and 3 bases from J, with 10 bases between. The CDR3 is made up of 13 amino acids. Germline V gene sequence: CDR1 SEHNR, CDR2 FQNEAQ (reference sequence). The CDR3 reads CASSPDSKETQYF. The DNA of the CDR3 is TGTGCCAGCAGCCCCGACTCAAAAGAGACCCAGTACTTC.

The CDR3 DNA follows: TGTGCCAGCAGCTCGCCACAGGGAAATGAGCAGTTCTTC. The encoded protein is CASSSPQGNEQFF. The V call is TRBV11-3, the J call TRBJ2-1; D may be TRBD1 (6 bases). V was shortened by 4 bases and J by 7 bases, with 11 bases between the two germline ends. The CDR3 has 13 amino acids. Germline V gene sequence: CDR1 SGHNT, CDR2 YENEEA.

V gene TRBV25-1 combines with J gene TRBJ1-2; 7 bases align to TRBD1. CDR3 length: 15 amino acids. Germline loops: CDR1 MGHDK, CDR2 SYGVNS. Trimming removed 6 bases from V and 5 bases from J; junction bases left unmatched: 12. CDR3 bases: TGTGCCAGCAGCTACCGGGACAGTCGAATGTATGGCTACACCTTC. This sequence encodes CASSYRDSRMYGYTF.

This clone occurred a few times. The chain recombines TRBV5-1 with TRBJ1-1; the match to TRBD1 covers 8 bases. The CDR3 extends over 15 amino acids. With V trimmed by 4 bases and J by 4 bases, 9 bases remained unmatched. Germline V lookup: CDR1 SGHRS, CDR2 YFSETQ. The CDR3 DNA follows: TGCGCCAGCAGCAGGACAGGGATTGAAGGCACTGAAGCTTTCTTT. It encodes CASSRTGIEGTEAFF.

J is TRBJ2-1 and V is TRBV7-2; 12 nucleotides align to TRBD2. Trimming removed 2 bases from V and 5 bases from J; junction bases left unmatched: 7. CDR1 is SGHTA and CDR2 is FQGNSA in the germline V gene. This CDR3 has 17 residues. The CDR3 nucleotides read TGTGCCAGCAGCTTAACTAGCGGGGGGCCTTACAACAATGAGCAGTTCTTC. This gives the protein CASSLTSGGPYNNEQFF.

This clone showed up just a few times. The chain combines TRBV15 with TRBJ2-3; 7 bases match TRBD1. CDR3 length: 17 amino acids. The germline CDR1 and CDR2 sequences are LNHNV and YYDKDF (reference sequence). With 5 bases clipped from V and 0 bases from J, the junction kept 11 bases outside the gene matches. The DNA for the CDR3 is TGTGCCACCAGCTTCCGAGGGGGCCGAAGCAGCACAGATACGCAGTATTTT. Protein product: CATSFRGGRSSTDTQYF. Full variable domain (rest looked up from reference TRBV15 and TRBJ2-3): DAMVIQNPRYQVTQFGKPVTLSCSQTLNHNVMYWYQQKSSQAPKLLFHYYDKDFNNEADTPDNFQSRRPNTSFCFLDIRSPGLGDTAMYLCATSFRGGRSSTDTQYFGPGTRLTVL.

The genes are TRBV7-9 and TRBJ1-2, with 7 bases matching TRBD1. V lost 5 bases, J lost 6 bases, and 6 bases stayed unmatched. Germline V CDR1 and CDR2: SEHNR, FQNEAQ (reference sequence). The CDR3 has 13 residues. In DNA form, the CDR3 reads TGTGCCAGCAGCCCTACAGGGGACGATGGCTACACCTTC. Its translation is CASSPTGDDGYTF.

Only one count was recorded for this clone. V usage is TRBV5-1 and J usage is TRBJ1-1; D may be TRBD1 (5 bases). Trimming cost V 0 bases and J 1 base, with 10 bases left between them. This CDR3 is built from 15 residues. Germline V lookup: CDR1 SGHRS, CDR2 YFSETQ. CDR3 in amino acids: CASSLGGTANTEAFF. As DNA, the CDR3 is TGCGCCAGCAGCTTGGGCGGGACGGCGAACACTGAAGCTTTCTTT.

This clone has only a few counts. The rearrangement joins TRBV6-4 to TRBJ2-3, with TRBD2 matching over 12 bases. The CDR3 runs 16 residues. In germline, CDR1 is MRHNA, CDR2 SNTAGT. J gave up 3 bases and V 4 bases, and 5 bases lay outside the gene matches. The CDR3 nucleotides are TGTGCCAGCAGTGGAACTAGCGGGGGGTCTACAGATACGCAGTATTTT. Translating gives CASSGTSGGSTDTQYF.

The V gene is TRBV9, the J gene TRBJ1-1; a weak D match, TRBD1 (5 bases). CDR3 size: 14 residues. V was cut by 3 bases and J by 3 bases, with 12 bases left in between. The germline CDR1 and CDR2 sequences are SGDLS and YYNGEE. The DNA for the CDR3 is TGTGCCAGCAGCGCCGGGGGGGAAGACACTGAAGCTTTCTTT. Its translation is CASSAGGEDTEAFF.

This clone was recorded a few times. This chain links TRBV11-3 with TRBJ2-7, with 11 bases aligning to TRBD2. CDR1 and CDR2 from the germline V gene are SGHNT and YENEEA. V trimming: 0 bases; J trimming: 3 bases; junction bases outside the gene matches: 10. This CDR3 is 18 amino acids long. The CDR3 DNA reads as TGTGCCAGCAGCTTAGAACAAGGCGGGACTAGCGGTAACTACGAGCAGTACTTC. Protein: CASSLEQGGTSGNYEQYF.

J is TRBJ2-1 and V is TRBV6-6; 14 nucleotides line up with TRBD2. Germline V gene lookup returns CDR1 MNHNY and CDR2 SVGAGI (reference sequence). With 4 bases clipped from V and 7 bases from J, the junction kept 3 bases outside the gene matches. This CDR3 comprises 15 residues. The CDR3 DNA reads TGTGCCAGCAGTTCGACTAGCGGGGGGGCAAATGAGCAGTTCTTC. It specifies CASSSTSGGANEQFF.

The chain combines TRBV6-6 with TRBJ2-5; weak D call: TRBD2 (6 bases). V was clipped by 2 bases and J by 1 base, with 8 bases between them. CDR1 and CDR2 (germline): MNHNY, SVGAGI (reference sequence). This CDR3 is built from 14 residues. The DNA of the CDR3 is TGTGCCAGCAGTTACCTCGGGAGCCAAGAGACCCAGTACTTC. Residues: CASSYLGSQETQYF.